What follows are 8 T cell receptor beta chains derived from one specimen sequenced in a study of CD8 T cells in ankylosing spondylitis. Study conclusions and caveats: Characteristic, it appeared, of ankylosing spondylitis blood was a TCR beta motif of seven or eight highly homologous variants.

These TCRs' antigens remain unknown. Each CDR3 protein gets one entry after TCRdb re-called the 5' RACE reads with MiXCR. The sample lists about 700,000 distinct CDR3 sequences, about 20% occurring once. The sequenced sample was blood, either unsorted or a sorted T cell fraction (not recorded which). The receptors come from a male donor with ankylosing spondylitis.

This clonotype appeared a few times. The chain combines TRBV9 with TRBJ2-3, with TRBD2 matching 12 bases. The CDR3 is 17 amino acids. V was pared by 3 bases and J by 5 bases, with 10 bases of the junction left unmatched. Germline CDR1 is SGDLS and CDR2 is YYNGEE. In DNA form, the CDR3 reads TGTGCCAGCAGCGCCCTGACTAGCGGGAGTAGTATAGATACGCAGTATTTT. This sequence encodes CASSALTSGSSIDTQYF.

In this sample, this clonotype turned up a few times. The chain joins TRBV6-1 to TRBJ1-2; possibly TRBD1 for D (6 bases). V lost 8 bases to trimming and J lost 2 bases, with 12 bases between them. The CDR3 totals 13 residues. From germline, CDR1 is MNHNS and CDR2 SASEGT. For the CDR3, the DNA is TGTGCCAGCTTGGACAGATCGAACTATGGCTACACCTTC. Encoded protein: CASLDRSNYGYTF.

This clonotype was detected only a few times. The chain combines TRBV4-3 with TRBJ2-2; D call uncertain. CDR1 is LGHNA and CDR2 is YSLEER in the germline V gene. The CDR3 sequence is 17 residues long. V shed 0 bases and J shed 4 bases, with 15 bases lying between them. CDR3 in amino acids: CASSQDPGPTLTGELFF. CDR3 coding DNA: TGCGCCAGCAGCCAAGATCCTGGACCGACTCTCACCGGGGAGCTGTTTTTT.

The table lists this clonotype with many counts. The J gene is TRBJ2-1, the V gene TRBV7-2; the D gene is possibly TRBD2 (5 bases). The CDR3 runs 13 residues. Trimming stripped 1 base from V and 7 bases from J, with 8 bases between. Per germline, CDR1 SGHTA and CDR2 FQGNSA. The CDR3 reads CASSLVRGNEQFF. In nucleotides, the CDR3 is TGTGCCAGCAGCTTAGTTCGCGGGAATGAGCAGTTCTTC. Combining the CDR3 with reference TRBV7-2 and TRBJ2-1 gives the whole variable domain GAGVSQSPSNKVTEKGKDVELRCDPISGHTALYWYRQSLGQGLEFLIYFQGNSAPDKSGLPSDRFSAERTGGSVSTLTIQRTQQEDSAVYLCASSLVRGNEQFFGPGTRLTVL.

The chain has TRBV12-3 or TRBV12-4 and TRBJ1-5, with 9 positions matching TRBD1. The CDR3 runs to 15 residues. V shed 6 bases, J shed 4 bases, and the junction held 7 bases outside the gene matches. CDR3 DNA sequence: TGTGCCAGCAGCCAGGGACAGGGCGCGAATCAGCCCCAGCATTTT. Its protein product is CASSQGQGANQPQHF.

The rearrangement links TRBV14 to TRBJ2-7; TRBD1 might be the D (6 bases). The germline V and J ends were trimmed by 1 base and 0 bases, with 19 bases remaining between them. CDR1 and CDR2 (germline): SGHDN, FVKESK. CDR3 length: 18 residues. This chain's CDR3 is CASSQGGQLKKYSYEQYF. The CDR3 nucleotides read TGTGCCAGCAGCCAAGGAGGACAGCTAAAAAAATACTCCTACGAGCAGTACTTC.

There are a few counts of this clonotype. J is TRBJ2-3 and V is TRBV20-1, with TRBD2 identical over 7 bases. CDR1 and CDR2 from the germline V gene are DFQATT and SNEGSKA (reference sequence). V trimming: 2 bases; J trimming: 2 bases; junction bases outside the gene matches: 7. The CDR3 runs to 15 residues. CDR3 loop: CSARLAATITDTQYF. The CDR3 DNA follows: TGCAGTGCTAGACTAGCGGCCACCATCACAGATACGCAGTATTTT.

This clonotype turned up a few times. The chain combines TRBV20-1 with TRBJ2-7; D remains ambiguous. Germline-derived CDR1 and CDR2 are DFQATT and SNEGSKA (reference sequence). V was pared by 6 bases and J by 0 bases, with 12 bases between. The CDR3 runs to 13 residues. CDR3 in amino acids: CSAKQPSSYEQYF. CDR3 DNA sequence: TGCAGTGCAAAGCAGCCATCCTCCTACGAGCAGTACTTC.